The 4 T cell receptor beta chains presented below share a single source sample, sequenced in a study of graft-versus-host responses after intestinal transplantation. These receptors have no identified antigens. Assay: immunoSEQ multiplex PCR; the TCRdb copy retains only in-frame clones and omits some. The sample comprises about 90,000 clones, roughly four fifths of which are singletons, and about 15% rests with the top ten. Sequencing used unstimulated CD8+ T cells sorted from spleen or lymph node cells, obtained before intestinal transplant. The receptor source for this set is a human donor who received an intestinal transplant.

This clone was observed once. The chain links TRBV5-4 to TRBJ2-7; D is ambiguous. CDR1 is SGHNT and CDR2 is YYREEE in the germline V gene (reference sequence). CDR3 size: 11 residues. V lost 2 bases and J lost 6, with 6 bases in between. This chain's CDR3 is CASSFCGEQYF. For the CDR3, the DNA is TGTGCCAGCAGCTTCTGTGGCGAGCAGTACTTC.

This clone came up once. The gene calls are TRBV5-4 and TRBJ1-1; D gene ambiguous. The CDR3 contains 13 residues. Germline V gene lookup returns CDR1 SGHNT and CDR2 YYREEE (reference sequence). The V end was cut by 0 bases, the J end by 1 base, with 4 bases between. The CDR3 DNA follows: TGTGCCAGCAGCTTGGGCAGGAACACTGAAGCTTTCTTT. Translation gives CASSLGRNTEAFF.

The J gene is TRBJ2-7, the V gene TRBV27, with D uncertain. Trimming shortened V by 6 bases and J by 2 bases, and 14 bases separated the two germline ends. CDR3 size: 14 residues. CDR1 is MNHEY and CDR2 is SMNVEV in the germline V gene (reference sequence). The CDR3 is CASRILPTAYEQYF. In nucleotides, the CDR3 is TGTGCCAGCAGGATACTTCCGACGGCCTACGAGCAGTACTTC.

The chain employs TRBV4-2 and TRBJ2-5; 8 bases are shared with TRBD2. Germline CDR1 is LGHNA and CDR2 is YNFKEQ. The CDR3 contains 17 residues. V was clipped by 0 bases and J by 4 bases; unmatched bases: 10. CDR3 sequence reads: CASSQEWQGTSGETQYF. CDR3 DNA sequence: TGTGCCAGCAGCCAAGAGTGGCAGGGGACTAGTGGAGAGACCCAGTACTTC.